The 14 T cell receptor beta chains below were found in one sample sequenced in a study of T-cell reconstitution after alpha-beta-depleted transplantation in children. TCRbeta library construction was performed incorporating unique molecular identifiers. Each CDR3 protein gets one entry after TCRdb re-called the PCR reads with MiXCR. The sample includes 200,000 to 250,000 distinct CDR3 sequences, 24% of them seen just once. Sequences were derived from PBMCs, mostly from graft donor cells, sampled 360 days after TCRalphabeta/CD19-depleted stem cell transplant. These TCRs come from a female patient aged 2-9 years who had a stem cell transplant for congenital amegakaryocytic thrombocytopenia, so the T cells may come from the graft donor.

This clonotype was found a few times. The chain recombines TRBV28 with TRBJ2-1, with TRBD1 identical over 9 bases. CDR1 and CDR2 from the germline V gene are MDHEN and SYDVKM. Trimming at V came to 4 bases and at J to 3 bases, leaving 7 bases not matched to a gene. The CDR3 sequence is 16 residues long. CDR3 sequence: CASSSSRDRVYNEQFF. CDR3 DNA: TGTGCCAGCAGTTCATCCCGGGACAGGGTCTACAATGAGCAGTTCTTC.

This chain connects TRBV5-1 to TRBJ1-1; D gene uncertain. From germline, CDR1 is SGHRS and CDR2 YFSETQ. The V and J ends lost 0 bases and 4 bases respectively, with 10 bases between them. This CDR3 contains 14 residues. The CDR3 is CASSLVDLSTEAFF. Written as DNA, the CDR3 is TGCGCCAGCAGCTTGGTGGACCTAAGCACTGAAGCTTTCTTT. Full variable domain (missing parts from reference TRBV5-1 and TRBJ1-1): KAGVTQTPRYLIKTRGQQVTLSCSPISGHRSVSWYQQTPGQGLQFLFEYFSETQRNKGNFPGRFSGRQFSNSRSEMNVSTLELGDSALYLCASSLVDLSTEAFFGQGTRLTVV.

This clonotype was observed a few times. The chain carries TRBV18 and TRBJ2-2, with D perhaps matching TRBD2 (6 bases). The CDR3 has 16 residues. Germline V lookup: CDR1 KGHSH, CDR2 LQKENI. V was clipped by 0 bases and J by 6 bases, with 14 bases between them. CDR3 amino acids: CASSPPGSREAGELFF. CDR3 nucleotide sequence: TGTGCCAGCTCACCACCGGGCTCCAGGGAGGCCGGGGAGCTGTTTTTT.

This clonotype has only a few counts. This chain joins TRBV7-6 and TRBJ2-1; no clear D gene. The V gene lost 7 bases and the J gene lost 3 bases, with 10 bases spanning the gap. Germline V gives CDR1 SGHVS, CDR2 FNYEAQ. The CDR3 has 13 residues. This chain's CDR3 is CASTGGNYNEQFF. In DNA form, the CDR3 reads TGTGCCAGCACCGGTGGCAACTACAATGAGCAGTTCTTC.

This clonotype was counted many times. The rearrangement links TRBV28 to TRBJ2-1; D remains unclear. V was shortened by 3 bases and J by 4 bases, with 7 bases between the two germline ends. The CDR3 extends over 13 amino acids. The germline CDR1 and CDR2 sequences are MDHEN and SYDVKM. CDR3 DNA sequence: TGTGCCAGCAGTTTCATGTATTACAATGAGCAGTTCTTC. Its translation is CASSFMYYNEQFF.

The V gene is TRBV10-2, the J gene TRBJ1-2, with unresolved D. Trimming left V 3 bases short and J 4 bases short, with 18 bases between. CDR3 size: 16 residues. Germline assignment: CDR1 WSHSY and CDR2 SAAADI. The CDR3 DNA reads as TGCGCCAGCAGTGATAGGACGGATCCTTCCCGCTATGGCTACACCTTC. Encoded protein: CASSDRTDPSRYGYTF.

The chain carries TRBV4-2 and TRBJ2-3; 12 bases align to TRBD2. Germline V gives CDR1 LGHNA, CDR2 YNFKEQ. The ends lost 1 base at V and 2 bases at J; junction bases unmatched: 10. This CDR3 is built from 19 residues. In DNA form, the CDR3 reads TGTGCCAGCAGCCAAGTCGGATGGACTAGCGGGGACTTCACAGATACGCAGTATTTT. Amino acid sequence: CASSQVGWTSGDFTDTQYF.

The CDR3: CASSFIQKGGLVSTDTQYF. The CDR3 bases are TGTGCCAGCAGCTTTATACAAAAAGGGGGACTAGTCAGCACAGATACGCAGTATTTT. The J gene is TRBJ2-3, the V gene TRBV7-8; 8 bases line up with TRBD2. From germline, CDR1 is SGHVS and CDR2 FQNEAQ. Trimming at V came to 3 bases and at J to 0 bases, leaving 14 bases not matched to a gene. The CDR3 loop spans 19 amino acids.

The chain recombines TRBV4-1 with TRBJ2-1; D assignment may be TRBD1 or TRBD2 (5 bases each). Trimming took 0 bases from V and 9 from J, leaving 15 bases between them. The CDR3 is 15 residues long. CDR1 MGHRA and CDR2 YSYEKL come from the germline V gene. CDR3 region: CASSQDRARGSEQFF. In nucleotides, the CDR3 is TGCGCCAGCAGCCAAGATCGGGCACGGGGCTCTGAGCAGTTCTTC.

This clonotype showed up just a few times. The chain joins TRBV12-3 or TRBV12-4 to TRBJ2-1; a possible D gene is TRBD1 (5 bases). CDR3 length: 15 amino acids. Trimming took 7 bases from V and 3 from J, leaving 16 bases between them. Here the CDR3 DNA reads TGTGCCAGCACCCAGGGCCGGGTAGGCTACAATGAGCAGTTCTTC. This encodes CASTQGRVGYNEQFF.

This clonotype occurred once. The chain couples TRBV20-1 to TRBJ2-2; 9 bases fit TRBD1. The ends lost 5 bases at V and 1 base at J; junction bases unmatched: 8. CDR1 is DFQATT and CDR2 is SNEGSKA in the germline V gene (reference sequence). There are 16 residues in the CDR3. The CDR3 nucleotides read TGCAGTGCTGCGGACAGGGGTCGGGGGAACACCGGGGAGCTGTTTTTT. Translated, it gives CSAADRGRGNTGELFF.

V is TRBV20-1 and J is TRBJ1-5, with unresolved D. CDR1 is DFQATT and CDR2 is SNEGSKA in the germline V gene (reference sequence). The CDR3 has 14 residues. The germline V and J ends were trimmed by 5 bases and 6 bases, with 17 bases remaining between them. CDR3 sequence reads: CSALKHNGVQPQHF. In DNA, the CDR3 is TGCAGTGCTCTAAAGCACAATGGAGTTCAGCCCCAGCATTTT.

In this sample, this clonotype turned up many times. This chain uses TRBV29-1 with TRBJ2-2; TRBD2 matches 11 bases. After removal of 5 bases from V and 2 bases from J, the junction contained 4 bases not matched to a gene. This CDR3 has 15 amino acids. CDR1 is SQVTM, CDR2 ANQGSEA, per germline. CDR3 residues: CSVPGLAGNTGELFF. In DNA form, the CDR3 reads TGCAGCGTTCCTGGACTAGCGGGCAACACCGGGGAGCTGTTTTTT.

This clonotype was picked up a small number of times. The chain employs TRBV7-3 and TRBJ1-1; D is possibly TRBD1 (6 bases). Germline V CDR1 and CDR2: SGHTA, FQGTGA. The CDR3 is 13 amino acids. V lost 6 bases, J lost 6 bases, and 14 bases lay in between. The CDR3 DNA follows: TGTGCCAGCAGGCAGGGGACCCGAGCTGAAGCTTTCTTT. Translated: CASRQGTRAEAFF.